The rows below give T cell receptor beta chains drawn from one sample of a study of Japanese encephalitis immunity and Zika vaccine responses. TCRdb independently ran MiXCR on the 5' RACE reads; one entry per CDR3 protein. Among 250 to 350 distinct CDR3 sequences, 2.1% were seen once, and the ten largest hold less than 35%. The source material was antigen-activated CD4+ T cells from blood, cultured, sampled during a Zika inactivated vaccine study. The receptors here all came from an adult man who received an inactivated Zika virus vaccine. Each CDR3 is given with its conserved first and last residue.

TRBJ1-2 TRBV19 CASSIGGVGYTF
TRBJ1-1 TRBV6-5 CASSYSDRGITEAFF
TRBJ1-1 TRBV5-1 CASSLGDYTEAFF
TRBJ1-2 TRBV11-2 CASSLTGGAYGYTF
TRBJ2-4 TRBV6-1 CASSEGWGGSKNIQYF
TRBJ1-5 TRBV16 CASSPDVNQPQHF
TRBJ2-1 TRBV20-1 CSATGTDYNEQFF
TRBJ1-1 TRBV7-3 CASSLMAENTEAFF
TRBJ1-2 TRBV20-1 CSASGGLNYGYTF
TRBJ2-7 TRBV6-6 CASSPNGLTQYF
TRBJ2-2 TRBV5-4 CASSTDGNTGELFF
TRBJ2-1 TRBV24-1 CATSGHRDSYNEQFF
TRBJ1-1 TRBV20-1 CSASTPRPTEAFF
TRBJ2-3 TRBV20-1 CSASPGDLTDTQYF
TRBJ1-4 TRBV3-1 CASSLFSGSADEKLFF
TRBJ2-3 TRBV30 CAWSPKPADTQYF
TRBJ1-2 TRBV6-2/TRBV6-3 CASKDDTTNYGYTF
TRBJ1-1 TRBV28 CASSPGQGLNTEAFF
TRBJ2-7 TRBV9 CASSVGLAEGNYEQYF
TRBJ2-7 TRBV6-2/TRBV6-3 CASSFSSYEQYF
TRBJ1-1 TRBV18 CASSQQGWDTEAFF